These 23 T cell receptor beta chains were all obtained from the same sample, sequenced in a study of blood T cell repertoires in COVID-19. Profiling relied on immunoSEQ multiplex PCR, and the TCRdb table lists in-frame clones only, not all of them. Here the sample spans over 35,000 clones, 70% to 80% being singletons. The sequencing sample was made of peripheral blood. The receptors were gathered from a man aged 55 to 70 with active COVID-19.

The CDR3 reads CASRRQTYEQYF. The CDR3 DNA is TGTGCCAGCAGGAGGCAAACCTACGAGCAGTACTTC. The chain carries TRBV6-5 and TRBJ2-7, with D uncertain. Germline values: CDR1 MNHEY, CDR2 SVGAGI. Deletions cut 6 bases from V and 2 bases from J, with 8 bases between. The CDR3 is 12 residues long.

The V and J genes are TRBV27 and TRBJ1-6, with D hard to call. Germline loops: CDR1 MNHEY, CDR2 SMNVEV (reference sequence). Trimming stripped 3 bases from V and 5 bases from J, with 5 bases between. This CDR3 spans 13 amino acids. CDR3 protein: CASSFSDNSPLHF. CDR3 DNA: TGTGCCAGCAGTTTCTCTGATAATTCACCCCTCCACTTT.

This CDR3 reads CASSLGRGTEAFF. CDR3 nucleotide sequence: TGTGCCAGCAGCTTGGGTAGGGGGACTGAAGCTTTCTTT. The V call is TRBV13, the J call TRBJ1-1; D might be TRBD1 (6 bases). The CDR3 has 13 amino acids. Trimming left V 3 bases short and J 5 bases short, with 10 bases between. CDR1 is PRHDT, CDR2 FYEKMQ, per germline (reference sequence).

V and J are TRBV4-3 and TRBJ2-3; the match to TRBD2 covers 7 bases. The CDR3 runs 16 residues. The V and J ends lost 0 bases and 1 base, in that order; junction bases with no gene match: 4. Germline CDR1 LGHNA, CDR2 YSLEER. The DNA of the CDR3 is TGCGCCAGCAGCCAAGATAGGGCGGGGGGCACAGATACGCAGTATTTT. It translates to CASSQDRAGGTDTQYF.

The CDR3 DNA sequence: TGTGCCAGCTCACCTTTTGAGGGCGGTATGAGCGAGCAGTACTTC. This encodes CASSPFEGGMSEQYF. The chain couples TRBV18 to TRBJ2-7; D is possibly TRBD2 (5 bases). The CDR3 is 15 residues long. Germline-derived CDR1 and CDR2 are KGHSH and LQKENI. V was cut by 3 bases and J by 6 bases, with 18 bases left in between.

This rearrangement joins TRBV30 to TRBJ1-2, with 7 nucleotides matching TRBD1. Germline-derived CDR1 and CDR2 are GTSNPN and SVGIG (reference sequence). After removal of 2 bases from V and 5 bases from J, the junction contained 5 bases not matched to a gene. CDR3 size: 13 residues. This CDR3 reads CAWSPGGDYGYTF. CDR3 nucleotide sequence: TGTGCCTGGAGTCCAGGGGGTGATTATGGCTACACCTTC.

The chain is built from TRBV30 and TRBJ2-1; TRBD2 is a possible D gene (5 bases). V was shortened by 0 bases and J by 7 bases, with 13 bases between the two germline ends. Germline assignment: CDR1 GTSNPN and CDR2 SVGIG (reference sequence). There are 14 residues in the CDR3. In DNA, the CDR3 is TGTGCCTGGAGTGTTCCACCCCAGCGGAATGAGCAGTTCTTC. Its translation is CAWSVPPQRNEQFF.

The chain's CDR3 is CASSFLQGDEQYF. The CDR3 coding sequence is TGTGCCAGCAGTTTCCTACAGGGAGACGAGCAGTACTTC. The gene calls are TRBV27 and TRBJ2-7; tentatively, D is TRBD1 (6 bases). CDR3 length: 13 amino acids. Germline CDR1 and CDR2: MNHEY and SMNVEV (reference sequence). The germline V and J ends were trimmed by 3 bases and 5 bases, with 11 bases remaining between them.

V and J are TRBV5-1 and TRBJ2-7; D is unclear. Trimming left V 0 bases short and J 6 bases short, with 16 bases between. The CDR3 totals 15 residues. Looked up from germline, CDR1 is SGHRS and CDR2 is YFSETQ. CDR3 amino acids: CASSLVAGLLGEQYF. DNA for the CDR3: TGCGCCAGCAGCTTGGTGGCAGGTCTCTTGGGCGAGCAGTACTTC.

J is TRBJ2-1 and V is TRBV5-1, with a tentative D call TRBD1 (6 bases). Trimming removed 4 bases at V and 10 bases at J, with 12 bases between. CDR1 and CDR2 from the germline V gene are SGHRS and YFSETQ. This CDR3 is 12 amino acids long. The CDR3 DNA reads as TGCGCCAGCAGCGACACCGGGACAGAGCAGTTCTTC. Protein product: CASSDTGTEQFF.

This chain links TRBV5-1 with TRBJ2-7, with 10 bases fitting TRBD1. CDR1 and CDR2 from the germline V gene are SGHRS and YFSETQ. This CDR3 region has 14 residues. Trimming took 7 bases from V and 0 from J; bases not matched to a gene: 4. CDR3 coding DNA: TGCGCCAGCGGGACAGGGGATCACTCCTACGAGCAGTACTTC. Residues: CASGTGDHSYEQYF.

This chain links TRBV30 with TRBJ1-2, with D maybe TRBD1 (5 bases). The germline V and J ends were trimmed by 2 bases and 7 bases, with 14 bases remaining between them. Germline V CDR1 and CDR2: GTSNPN, SVGIG (reference sequence). The CDR3 consists of 13 residues. The chain's CDR3 is CAWSLSGNSGYTF. The CDR3 DNA reads as TGTGCCTGGAGTCTATCAGGGAATTCTGGCTACACCTTC.

The genes are TRBV15 and TRBJ1-6, with 9 bases identical to TRBD1. This CDR3 comprises 15 residues. The V segment lost 1 base and the J segment 9 bases; nucleotides outside the gene matches: 4. The germline gives CDR1 LNHNV, CDR2 YYDKDF (reference sequence). CDR3 in DNA: TGTGCCACCAGCAGAGGGGGACAGGGCTCTTCACCCCTCCACTTT. Its protein is CATSRGGQGSSPLHF.

This sequence joins TRBV28 and TRBJ1-2; a possible D gene is TRBD1 (5 bases). Germline V gene lookup returns CDR1 MDHEN and CDR2 SYDVKM. The CDR3 length is 15 residues. V was cut by 2 bases and J by 1 base, with 11 bases left in between. CDR3 in amino acids: CASSLGGTGNYGYTF. The CDR3 nucleotides are TGTGCCAGCAGTTTAGGGGGGACCGGTAACTATGGCTACACCTTC.

The chain couples TRBV4-2 to TRBJ2-7, with 11 bases fitting TRBD2. The CDR3 contains 15 residues. Looked up from germline, CDR1 is LGHNA and CDR2 is YNFKEQ. The junction had 6 bases not matched to a gene; V was cut back by 3 bases and J by 5 bases. CDR3 DNA: TGTGCCAGCAGCCAGGAGACTAGCGGGACGAACGAGCAGTACTTC. It yields the protein CASSQETSGTNEQYF.

The chain joins TRBV7-2 to TRBJ1-3; D possibly corresponds to TRBD1 (5 bases). Looked up from germline, CDR1 is SGHTA and CDR2 is FQGNSA. V was trimmed by 5 bases and J by 4 bases, leaving 18 bases between them. The CDR3 is 16 residues long. CDR3 sequence (DNA): TGTGCCAGCAGCGACGGACTTCGGGGGTCCGGAAACACCATATATTTT. This sequence encodes CASSDGLRGSGNTIYF.

The chain joins TRBV28 to TRBJ1-2; D ambiguous. Per the germline V gene, CDR1 is MDHEN and CDR2 is SYDVKM. The CDR3 runs to 15 residues. V was clipped by 5 bases and J by 0 bases, with 13 bases between them. Written as DNA, the CDR3 is TGTGCCAGCAGTACCTTGCGCGGAGCTAACTATGGCTACACCTTC. It codes for CASSTLRGANYGYTF.

V gene TRBV25-1 combines with J gene TRBJ2-5; the D is unclear. The CDR3 has 13 amino acids. With 7 bases removed from V and 1 base from J, the gap between germline ends came to 10 bases. Germline assignment: CDR1 MGHDK and CDR2 SYGVNS. DNA for the CDR3: TGTGCCAGCAATGACCGTAGCCAAGAGACCCAGTACTTC. Translation: CASNDRSQETQYF. Complete variable domain (other parts from reference TRBV25-1 and TRBJ2-5): EADIYQTPRYLVIGTGKKITLECSQTMGHDKMYWYQQDPGMELHLIHYSYGVNSTEKGDLSSESTVSRIRTEHFPLTLESARPSHTSQYLCASNDRSQETQYFGPGTRLLVL.

This clone was seen just once. CDR3 nucleotides: TGTGCCAGCAGCCCTATCGCGGGGATAACGACTGAGCAGTTCTTC. Amino acids: CASSPIAGITTEQFF. The rearrangement uses TRBV3-1 (or the pseudogene TRBV3-2) and TRBJ2-1, with TRBD2 as a possible D gene (6 bases). The V gene lost 4 bases and the J gene lost 9 bases, with 19 bases spanning the gap. There are 15 residues in the CDR3. The germline gives CDR1 LGHDT, CDR2 YNNKEL (reference sequence).

The J gene is TRBJ1-4, the V gene TRBV7-2, with D uncertain. The V end lost 0 bases, the J end lost 15 bases, and 17 bases lay between the germline ends. This CDR3 comprises 14 residues. Germline-derived CDR1 and CDR2 are SGHTA and FQGNSA. The CDR3 reads CASSLAFGGPRVFF. The CDR3 DNA reads as TGTGCCAGCAGCTTAGCTTTCGGAGGCCCTCGGGTGTTTTTT.

This chain links TRBV29-1 with TRBJ2-7; 8 bases are shared with TRBD1. J gave up 4 bases and V 6 bases, and 11 bases lay outside the gene matches. Germline V gene data show CDR1 as SQVTM and CDR2 as ANQGSEA. CDR3 length equals 14 residues. The CDR3 sequence is CSVARQGKSYEQYF. The CDR3 bases are TGCAGCGTCGCACGACAGGGGAAGTCGTACGAGCAGTACTTC.

As DNA, the CDR3 is TGTGCCAGCAGTTCGAAGGGGCGCCGAACTGAAGCTTTCTTT. This gives the protein CASSSKGRRTEAFF. The V and J genes are TRBV28 and TRBJ1-1; D possibly corresponds to TRBD1 (5 bases). The V gene lost 4 bases and the J gene lost 5 bases, with 14 bases spanning the gap. The CDR3 covers 14 residues. The germline gives CDR1 MDHEN, CDR2 SYDVKM.

The chain joins TRBV21-1 to TRBJ2-2; the DNA was not compared with TRBD1, the D call given in the table. TRBV21-1 is designated a pseudogene. The CDR3 is made up of 16 amino acids. Written as DNA, the CDR3 is TGTGCCAGCAGCAAAGAATGTCGACAGAACACCGGGGAGCTGTTTTTT. Translation gives CASSKECRQNTGELFF.